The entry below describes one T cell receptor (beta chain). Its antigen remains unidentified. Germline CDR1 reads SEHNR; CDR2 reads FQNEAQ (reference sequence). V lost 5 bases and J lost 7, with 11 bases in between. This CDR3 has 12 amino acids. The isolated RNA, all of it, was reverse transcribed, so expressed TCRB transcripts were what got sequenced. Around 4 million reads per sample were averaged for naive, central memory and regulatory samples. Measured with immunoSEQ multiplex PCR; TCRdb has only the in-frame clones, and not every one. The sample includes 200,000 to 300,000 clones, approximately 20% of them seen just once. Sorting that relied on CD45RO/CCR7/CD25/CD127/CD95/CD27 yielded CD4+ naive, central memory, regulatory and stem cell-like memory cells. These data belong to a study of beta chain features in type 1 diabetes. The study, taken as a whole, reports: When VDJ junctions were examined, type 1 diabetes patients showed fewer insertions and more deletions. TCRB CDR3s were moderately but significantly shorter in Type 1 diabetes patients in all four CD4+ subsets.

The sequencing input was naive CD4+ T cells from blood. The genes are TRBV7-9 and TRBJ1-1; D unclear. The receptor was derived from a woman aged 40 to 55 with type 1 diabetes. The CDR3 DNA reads TGTGCCAGCAGCGTTCTCGGAGATGAAGCTTTCTTT. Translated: CASSVLGDEAFF.